The subject of this entry is one TCR beta chain. Its specificity is unknown. Primed by a sample-barcoded 5' primer and a J-beta primer mix, a second PCR proceeded for 7 to 11 cycles. TCRdb reprocessed the 5' RACE reads with MiXCR, giving one entry per CDR3 protein. The table includes hundreds of thousands of distinct CDR3 sequences, around 62% detected once. The CDR3 sequence is 13 residues long. V lost 3 bases and J lost 4, with 9 bases in between. This sample stems from a study of blood T cells in healthy people across ages. Study-level points and caveats: Diversity of TCR beta per million T cells declined in a roughly linear way with age.

The receptor was isolated from a man younger than 40 in good health. The specimen was blood. This rearrangement joins TRBV12-3 or TRBV12-4 to TRBJ1-2; D might be TRBD1 (5 bases). Here the CDR3 reads CASSFSGRYGYTF. CDR3 DNA sequence: TGTGCCAGCAGTTTTTCAGGGCGCTATGGCTACACCTTC.